Listed below are T cell receptor beta chains from one sample, sequenced in a study of blood T cell repertoires in COVID-19. The method was immunoSEQ multiplex PCR; TCRdb's version includes in-frame clones alone and lacks a portion of them. The sample includes about 110,000 clones, around 83% of them seen just once. What was sequenced was peripheral blood. These receptors were obtained from an older woman with acute or convalescent COVID-19. CDR3s include the opening cysteine and the closing phenylalanine or tryptophan.

v_gene,CDR3aa
TRBV6-2/TRBV6-3,CASSYRLAGGENQETQYF
TRBV7-8,CASSSTYEQYF
TRBV28,CASSSPGEGNQPQHF
TRBV9,CASSVALREDTNEQFF
TRBV5-6,CASSLVLGSGGAEQYF
TRBV6-5,CASSYPPGVGETQYF
TRBV28,CASSFSRGRDGTQYF
TRBV19,CASSIPGAIKPQHF
TRBV13,CASSPAAGRLSYEQYF
TRBV10-3,CAIRGQEQNTEAFF
TRBV7-9,CASSLGGPGPGELFF
TRBV5-5,CASSPDRDGYTF
TRBV7-2,CASSAGVAGWGGTQYF
TRBV19,CASSNYRGEPQYF
TRBV7-8,CASSFPRRLAGGRETQYF
TRBV6-5,CASSPSGGPSETQYF
TRBV3-1/TRBV3-2,CASGRAASGKGEQYF
TRBV5-6,CASSLVEGYYNSPLHF
TRBV5-1,CASSLGSTSGGTGELFF
TRBV15,CATSRQYYEQYF
TRBV6-5,CASSFEGKAEAFF
TRBV12-5,CASGSGTSGGHEQFF
TRBV3-1/TRBV3-2,CASSQVNRKTYEQYF
TRBV10-3,CAIKASGASNEQFF
TRBV7-2,CASSPGTSMGSEQFF
TRBV7-3,CASSLGRRWYRVDNEQFF
TRBV15,CATSRDLGAIPGNTIYF
TRBV4-1,CASSQPTGSAKNIQYF
TRBV3-1/TRBV3-2,CASSQGQGGTGNQPQHF
TRBV18,CASSLSAGGVHTEAFF